This passage covers 16 T cell receptor beta chains from one sample sequenced in a study of blood T cell repertoires in COVID-19. Clones were read by immunoSEQ multiplex PCR, and TCRdb kept only the in-frame ones, dropping some. The sample includes 280,000 or so clones, approximately 86% seen only once; the top ten take 2% to 2.5%. The sequencing sample was made of peripheral blood. These receptors were collected from a woman aged 25 to 39 who had recovered from COVID-19.

This chain joins TRBV29-1 and TRBJ2-7; 8 nucleotides match TRBD1. The CDR3 has 11 amino acids. Trimming cost V 6 bases and J 6 bases; bases outside gene matches: 4. The V gene's germline CDR1 is SQVTM and CDR2 ANQGSEA. In DNA form, the CDR3 reads TGCAGCGTCGGACAGGGTGGCGAGCAGTACTTC. Translating gives CSVGQGGEQYF.

V usage is TRBV5-5 and J usage is TRBJ2-5; 8 nucleotides match TRBD1. Germline V lookup: CDR1 SGHKS, CDR2 YYEKEE (reference sequence). The CDR3 covers 16 residues. V gave up 3 bases and J gave up 5 bases; unmatched junction bases: 12. CDR3 DNA sequence: TGTGCCAGCAGCTCCTCCCCCAGGGGGCGGCGGGAGACCCAGTACTTC. Its protein is CASSSSPRGRRETQYF.

This chain links TRBV30 with TRBJ1-1; TRBD1 might be the D (5 bases). The CDR3 consists of 13 residues. Germline CDR1 and CDR2: GTSNPN and SVGIG (reference sequence). The V gene lost 4 bases and the J gene lost 4 bases, with 13 bases spanning the gap. The CDR3: CAWTSGVGTEAFF. In DNA, the CDR3 is TGTGCCTGGACCTCGGGGGTGGGCACTGAAGCTTTCTTT.

This chain connects TRBV19 to TRBJ2-7; 11 bases line up with TRBD1. The CDR3 sequence is 15 residues long. CDR1 LNHDA and CDR2 SQIVND come from the germline V gene (reference sequence). The ends lost 3 bases at V and 2 bases at J; junction bases unmatched: 3. CDR3 sequence (DNA): TGTGCCAGTAGTATTGTGGGACAGGGGGCCTACGAGCAGTACTTC. Amino acids: CASSIVGQGAYEQYF.

The chain couples TRBV10-3 to TRBJ1-1; 9 bases are a match to TRBD1. Germline loops: CDR1 ENHRY, CDR2 SYGVKD. CDR3 length: 12 residues. The V gene end was trimmed by 6 bases and the J gene end by 9 bases; junction bases not matched to a gene: 5. CDR3 nucleotide sequence: TGTGCCATCAGCCCTACAGGGGGCAAAGCTTTCTTT. Its translation: CAISPTGGKAFF.

The chain uses TRBV5-1 and TRBJ1-2; 9 bases line up with TRBD1. Per germline, CDR1 SGHRS and CDR2 YFSETQ. The CDR3 length is 15 residues. With V trimmed by 4 bases and J by 4 bases, 8 bases remained unmatched. The DNA for the CDR3 is TGCGCCAGCAGCCAGAGGACAGGGGTTAGCTATGGCTACACCTTC. Translated, it gives CASSQRTGVSYGYTF.

The chain combines TRBV5-4 with TRBJ2-3; TRBD2 is a possible D gene (5 bases). In germline, CDR1 is SGHNT, CDR2 YYREEE (reference sequence). V lost 4 bases, J lost 1 base, and 7 bases lay in between. The CDR3 runs 13 residues. CDR3 in amino acids: CASSRGGTDTQYF. The DNA for the CDR3 is TGTGCCAGCAGCCGGGGTGGCACAGATACGCAGTATTTT.

This sequence joins TRBV2 and TRBJ1-2, with 8 bases aligning to TRBD1. Germline V gene lookup returns CDR1 SNHLY and CDR2 FYNNEI. The V gene end was trimmed by 5 bases and the J gene end by 5 bases; junction bases not matched to a gene: 4. The CDR3 is made up of 13 amino acids. CDR3 sequence (DNA): TGTGCCAGCAGTCCCGGGACAGGATATGGCTACACCTTC. This codes for CASSPGTGYGYTF. Looking up the rest from reference TRBV2 and TRBJ1-2 gives the full variable domain: EPEVTQTPSHQVTQMGQEVILRCVPISNHLYFYWYRQILGQKVEFLVSFYNNEISEKSEIFDDQFSVERPDGSNFTLKIRSTKLEDSAMYFCASSPGTGYGYTFGSGTRLTVV.

This rearrangement joins TRBV9 to TRBJ2-2; no definite D call. The germline V gene encodes CDR1 SGDLS and CDR2 YYNGEE. The CDR3 sequence is 15 residues long. V shed 0 bases and J shed 5 bases, with 11 bases lying between them. This CDR3 reads CASSVVEGRTGELFF. The CDR3 DNA is TGTGCCAGCAGCGTAGTAGAAGGCAGGACCGGGGAGCTGTTTTTT.

The genes are TRBV27 and TRBJ1-1, with 8 nucleotides matching TRBD1. This CDR3 contains 15 residues. Germline lookup yields CDR1 MNHEY and CDR2 SMNVEV (reference sequence). Trimming removed 3 bases from V and 1 base from J; junction bases left unmatched: 4. Here the CDR3 reads CASSFQGTGNTEAFF. In DNA form, the CDR3 reads TGTGCCAGCAGTTTTCAAGGGACAGGGAACACTGAAGCTTTCTTT.

The rearrangement uses TRBV7-2 and TRBJ2-1; D possibly corresponds to TRBD1 (6 bases). This CDR3 contains 16 residues. CDR1 is SGHTA and CDR2 is FQGNSA in the germline V gene. The germline V and J ends were trimmed by 5 bases and 2 bases, with 16 bases remaining between them. CDR3 in amino acids: CASSDPGPGAYNEQFF. The CDR3, as DNA: TGTGCCAGCAGCGACCCGGGGCCAGGGGCCTACAATGAGCAGTTCTTC.

The chain employs TRBV3-1 (or the pseudogene TRBV3-2) and TRBJ1-3; D unclear. Trimming left V 5 bases short and J 6 bases short, with 8 bases between. The CDR3 covers 12 residues. Germline-derived CDR1 and CDR2 are LGHDT and YNNKEL (reference sequence). DNA of the CDR3: TGTGCCAGCAGCGCGGTGGCAAACACCATATATTTT. Translated, it gives CASSAVANTIYF.

The CDR3 region has the DNA TGTGCCATCGGAGAGGGAACGGGTAATTCACCCCTCCACTTT. This encodes CAIGEGTGNSPLHF. The chain is built from TRBV10-3 and TRBJ1-6, with D uncertain. The CDR3 totals 14 residues. V lost 8 bases, J lost 6 bases, and 14 bases lay in between. In germline, CDR1 is ENHRY, CDR2 SYGVKD.

The J gene is TRBJ1-6, the V gene TRBV7-2; tentatively, D is TRBD1 (6 bases). V lost 1 base to trimming and J lost 9 bases, with 10 bases between them. Germline CDR1 SGHTA, CDR2 FQGNSA. CDR3 length: 14 amino acids. The CDR3 region is CASSLVRTASPLHF. The CDR3 DNA is TGTGCCAGCAGCTTAGTACGGACAGCTTCACCCCTCCACTTT.

The gene calls are TRBV7-8 and TRBJ1-1, with D unclear. Trimming stripped 3 bases from V and 1 base from J, with 6 bases between. This CDR3 has 13 residues. Germline-derived CDR1 and CDR2 are SGHVS and FQNEAQ. CDR3 loop: CASSFLRNTEAFF. DNA for the CDR3: TGTGCCAGCAGCTTCCTGCGGAACACTGAAGCTTTCTTT.

This rearrangement joins TRBV12-3 or TRBV12-4 to TRBJ2-4; maybe TRBD1 (5 bases). The ends were cut back, 6 bases at V and 7 bases at J, with 13 bases in the middle. The CDR3 consists of 13 residues. In DNA, the CDR3 is TGTGCCAGCAGCCCAACAGGAAATAACATTCAGTACTTC. This codes for CASSPTGNNIQYF.